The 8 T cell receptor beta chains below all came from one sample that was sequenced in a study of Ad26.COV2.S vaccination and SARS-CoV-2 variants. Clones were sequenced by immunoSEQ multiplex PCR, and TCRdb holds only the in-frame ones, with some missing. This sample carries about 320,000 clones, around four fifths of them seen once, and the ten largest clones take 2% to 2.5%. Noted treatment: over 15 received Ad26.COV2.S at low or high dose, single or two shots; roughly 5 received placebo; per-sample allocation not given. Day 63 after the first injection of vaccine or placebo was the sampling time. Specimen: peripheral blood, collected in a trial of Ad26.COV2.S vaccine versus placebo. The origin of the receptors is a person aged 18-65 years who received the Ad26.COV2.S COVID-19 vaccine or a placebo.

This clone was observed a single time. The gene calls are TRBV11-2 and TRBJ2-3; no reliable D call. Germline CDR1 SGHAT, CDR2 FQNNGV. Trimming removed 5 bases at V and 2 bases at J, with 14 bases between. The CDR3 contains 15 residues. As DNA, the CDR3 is TGTGCCAGCAGCCGCCGGACCGGAGCCACAGATACGCAGTATTTT. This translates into CASSRRTGATDTQYF.

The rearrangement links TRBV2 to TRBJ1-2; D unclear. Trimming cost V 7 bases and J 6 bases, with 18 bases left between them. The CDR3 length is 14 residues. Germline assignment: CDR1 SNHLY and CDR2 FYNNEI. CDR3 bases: TGTGCCAGCACCGTCCAGCGAACCCTCCATGGCTACACCTTC. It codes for CASTVQRTLHGYTF.

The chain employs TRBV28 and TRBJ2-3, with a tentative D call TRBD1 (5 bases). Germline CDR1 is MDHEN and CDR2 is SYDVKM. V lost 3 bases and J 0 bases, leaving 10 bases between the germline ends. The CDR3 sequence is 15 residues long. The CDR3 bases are TGTGCCAGCAGTTTTAGGGGCGCTAGCACAGATACGCAGTATTTT. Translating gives CASSFRGASTDTQYF. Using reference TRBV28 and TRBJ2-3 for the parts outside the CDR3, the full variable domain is DVKVTQSSRYLVKRTGEKVFLECVQDMDHENMFWYRQDPGLGLRLIYFSYDVKMKEKGDIPEGYSVSREKKERFSLILESASTNQTSMYLCASSFRGASTDTQYFGPGTRLTVL.

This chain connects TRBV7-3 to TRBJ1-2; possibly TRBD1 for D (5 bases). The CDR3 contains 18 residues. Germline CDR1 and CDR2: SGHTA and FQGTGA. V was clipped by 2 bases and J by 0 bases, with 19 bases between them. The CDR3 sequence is CASSLSGGREWTNYGYTF. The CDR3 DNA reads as TGTGCCAGCAGCTTATCCGGGGGTAGGGAGTGGACTAACTATGGCTACACCTTC.

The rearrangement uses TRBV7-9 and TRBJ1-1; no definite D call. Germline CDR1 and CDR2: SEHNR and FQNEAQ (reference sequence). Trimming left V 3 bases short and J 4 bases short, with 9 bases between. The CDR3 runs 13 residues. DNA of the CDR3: TGTGCCAGCAGCTTTGACTCAAGCACTGAAGCTTTCTTT. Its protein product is CASSFDSSTEAFF. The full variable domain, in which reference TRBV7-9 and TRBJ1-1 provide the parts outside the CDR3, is DTGVSQNPRHKITKRGQNVTFRCDPISEHNRLYWYRQTLGQGPEFLTYFQNEAQLEKSRLLSDRFSAERPKGSFSTLEIQRTEQGDSAMYLCASSFDSSTEAFFGQGTRLTVV.

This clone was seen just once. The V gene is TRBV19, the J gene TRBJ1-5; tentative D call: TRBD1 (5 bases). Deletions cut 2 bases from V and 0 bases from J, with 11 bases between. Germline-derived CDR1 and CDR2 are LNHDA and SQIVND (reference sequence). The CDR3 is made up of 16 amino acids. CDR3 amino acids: CASSIRDLGSNQPQHF. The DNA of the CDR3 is TGTGCCAGTAGTATAAGGGACCTAGGTAGCAATCAGCCCCAGCATTTT.

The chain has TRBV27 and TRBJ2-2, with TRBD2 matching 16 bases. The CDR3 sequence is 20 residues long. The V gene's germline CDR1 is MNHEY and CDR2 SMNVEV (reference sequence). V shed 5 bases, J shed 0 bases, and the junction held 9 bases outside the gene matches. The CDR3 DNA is TGTGCCAGCAGTCTCGGCCGGGGACTAGCGGGGGGGCCGAACACCGGGGAGCTGTTTTTT. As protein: CASSLGRGLAGGPNTGELFF.

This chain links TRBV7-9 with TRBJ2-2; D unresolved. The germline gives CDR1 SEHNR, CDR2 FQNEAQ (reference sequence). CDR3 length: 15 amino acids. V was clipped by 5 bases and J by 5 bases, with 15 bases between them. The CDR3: CASSRQALGTGELFF. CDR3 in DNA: TGTGCCAGCAGCAGACAAGCCCTGGGGACCGGGGAGCTGTTTTTT.